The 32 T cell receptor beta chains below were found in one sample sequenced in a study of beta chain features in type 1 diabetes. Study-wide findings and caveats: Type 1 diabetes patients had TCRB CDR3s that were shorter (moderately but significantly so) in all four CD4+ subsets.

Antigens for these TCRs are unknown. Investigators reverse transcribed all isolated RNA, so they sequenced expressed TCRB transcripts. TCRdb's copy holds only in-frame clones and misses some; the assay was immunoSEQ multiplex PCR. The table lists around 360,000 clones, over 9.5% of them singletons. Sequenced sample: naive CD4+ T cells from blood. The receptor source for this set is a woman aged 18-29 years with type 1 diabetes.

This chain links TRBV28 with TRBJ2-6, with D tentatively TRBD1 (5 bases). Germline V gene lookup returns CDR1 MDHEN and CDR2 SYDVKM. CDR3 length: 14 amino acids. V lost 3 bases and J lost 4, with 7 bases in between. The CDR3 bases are TGTGCCAGCAGTTTTGACAGCGGGGCCAACGTCCTGACTTTC. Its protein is CASSFDSGANVLTF.

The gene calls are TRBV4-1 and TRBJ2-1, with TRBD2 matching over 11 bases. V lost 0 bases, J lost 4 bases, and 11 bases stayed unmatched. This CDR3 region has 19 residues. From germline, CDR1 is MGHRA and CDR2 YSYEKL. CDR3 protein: CASSQDLLLAGGHYNEQFF. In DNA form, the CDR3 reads TGCGCCAGCAGCCAAGATCTTTTGTTAGCGGGAGGGCATTACAATGAGCAGTTCTTC.

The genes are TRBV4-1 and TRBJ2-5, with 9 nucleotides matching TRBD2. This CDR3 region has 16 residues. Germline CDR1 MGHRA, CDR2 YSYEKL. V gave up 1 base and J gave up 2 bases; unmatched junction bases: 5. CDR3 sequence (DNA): TGCGCCAGCAGCCAAGCGGGCCTAGCGGGGCAAGAGACCCAGTACTTC. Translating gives CASSQAGLAGQETQYF.

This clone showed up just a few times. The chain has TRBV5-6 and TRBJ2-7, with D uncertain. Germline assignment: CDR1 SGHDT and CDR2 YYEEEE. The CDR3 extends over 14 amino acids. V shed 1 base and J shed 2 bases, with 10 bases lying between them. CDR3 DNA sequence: TGTGCCAGCAGCTTGCCGCGGCAGACCTACGAGCAGTACTTC. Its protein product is CASSLPRQTYEQYF.

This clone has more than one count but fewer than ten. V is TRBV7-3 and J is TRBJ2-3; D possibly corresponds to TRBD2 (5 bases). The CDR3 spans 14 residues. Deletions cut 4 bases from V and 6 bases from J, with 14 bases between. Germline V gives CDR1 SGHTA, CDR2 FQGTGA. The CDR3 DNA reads TGTGCCAGCAGCTCCCTAGGAGGTGGGGATACGCAGTATTTT. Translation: CASSSLGGGDTQYF.

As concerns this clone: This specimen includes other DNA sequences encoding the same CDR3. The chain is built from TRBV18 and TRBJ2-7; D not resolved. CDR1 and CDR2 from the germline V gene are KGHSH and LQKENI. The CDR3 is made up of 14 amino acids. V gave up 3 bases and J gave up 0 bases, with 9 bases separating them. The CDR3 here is CASSPYRDSYEQYF. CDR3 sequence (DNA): TGTGCCAGCTCACCGTACAGAGACTCCTACGAGCAGTACTTC.

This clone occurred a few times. DNA for the CDR3: TGTGCCAGCAGTGATACTGGGGCAGGGGATACCGGGGAGCTGTTTTTT. This encodes CASSDTGAGDTGELFF. The V gene is TRBV25-1, the J gene TRBJ2-2, with D possibly TRBD1 on 6 matching bases. V dropped 3 bases and J dropped 5 bases, with 16 bases sitting between them. Looked up from germline, CDR1 is MGHDK and CDR2 is SYGVNS. The CDR3 length is 16 residues.

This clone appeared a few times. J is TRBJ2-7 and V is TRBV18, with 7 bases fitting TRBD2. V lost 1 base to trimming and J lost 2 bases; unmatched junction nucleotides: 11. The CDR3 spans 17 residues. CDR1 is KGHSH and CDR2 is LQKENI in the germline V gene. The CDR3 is CASSPLVNFGGTYEQYF. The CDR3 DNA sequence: TGTGCCAGCTCACCACTTGTTAATTTCGGGGGGACCTACGAGCAGTACTTC.

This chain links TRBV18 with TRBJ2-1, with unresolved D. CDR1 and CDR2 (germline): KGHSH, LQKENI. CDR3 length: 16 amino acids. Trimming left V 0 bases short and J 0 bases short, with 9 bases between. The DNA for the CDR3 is TGTGCCAGCTCACCACCGAGCAAGAGCTCCTACAATGAGCAGTTCTTC. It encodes CASSPPSKSSYNEQFF.

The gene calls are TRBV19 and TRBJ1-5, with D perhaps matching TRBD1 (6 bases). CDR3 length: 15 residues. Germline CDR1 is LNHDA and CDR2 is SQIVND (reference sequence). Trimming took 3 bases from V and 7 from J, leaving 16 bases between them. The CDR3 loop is CASSIGGALVQPQHF. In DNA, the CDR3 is TGTGCCAGTAGTATTGGGGGCGCCTTGGTCCAGCCCCAGCATTTT.

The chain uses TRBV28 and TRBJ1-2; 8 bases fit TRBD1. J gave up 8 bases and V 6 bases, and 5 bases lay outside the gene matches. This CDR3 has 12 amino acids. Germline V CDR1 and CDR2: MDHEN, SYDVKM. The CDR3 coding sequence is TGTGCCAGCAGAAACAGGGGGGGAGGCTACACCTTC. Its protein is CASRNRGGGYTF.

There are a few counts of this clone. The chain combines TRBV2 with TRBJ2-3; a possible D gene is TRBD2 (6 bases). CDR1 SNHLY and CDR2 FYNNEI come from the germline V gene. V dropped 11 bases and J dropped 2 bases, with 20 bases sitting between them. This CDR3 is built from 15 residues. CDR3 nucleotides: TGTGCCGTCGGAGCTGGGGGAGGATTCACAGATACGCAGTATTTT. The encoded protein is CAVGAGGGFTDTQYF.

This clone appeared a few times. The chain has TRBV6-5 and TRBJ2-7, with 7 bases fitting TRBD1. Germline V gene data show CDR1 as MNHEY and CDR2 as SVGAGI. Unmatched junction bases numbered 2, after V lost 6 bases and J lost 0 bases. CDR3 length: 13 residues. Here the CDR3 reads CASRSGGSYEQYF. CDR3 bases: TGTGCCAGCAGGTCAGGGGGCTCCTACGAGCAGTACTTC.

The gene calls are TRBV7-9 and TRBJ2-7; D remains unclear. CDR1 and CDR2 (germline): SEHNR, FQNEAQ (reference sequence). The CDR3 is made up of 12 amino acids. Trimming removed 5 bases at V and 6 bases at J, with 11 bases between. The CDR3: CASSLSGIEQYF. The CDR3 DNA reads TGTGCCAGCAGCCTGTCAGGTATCGAGCAGTACTTC.

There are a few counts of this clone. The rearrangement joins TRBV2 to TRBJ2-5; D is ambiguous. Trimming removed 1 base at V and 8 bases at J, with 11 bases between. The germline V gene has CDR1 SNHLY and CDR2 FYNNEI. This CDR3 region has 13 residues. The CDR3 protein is CASSEDGPGTQYF. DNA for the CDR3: TGTGCCAGCAGTGAAGACGGCCCGGGTACCCAGTACTTC.

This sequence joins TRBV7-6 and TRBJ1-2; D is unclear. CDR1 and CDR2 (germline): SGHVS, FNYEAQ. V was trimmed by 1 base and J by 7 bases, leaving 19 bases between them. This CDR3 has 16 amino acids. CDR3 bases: TGTGCCAGCAGCTTAGGGTCGGGATCCTACTATGGTGGCTACACCTTC. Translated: CASSLGSGSYYGGYTF.

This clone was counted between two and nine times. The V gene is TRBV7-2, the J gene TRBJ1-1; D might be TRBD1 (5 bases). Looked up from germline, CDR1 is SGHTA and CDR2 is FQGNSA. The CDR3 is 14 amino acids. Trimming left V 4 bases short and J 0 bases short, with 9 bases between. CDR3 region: CASSSTGLNTEAFF. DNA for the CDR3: TGTGCCAGCAGCTCAACAGGATTGAACACTGAAGCTTTCTTT.

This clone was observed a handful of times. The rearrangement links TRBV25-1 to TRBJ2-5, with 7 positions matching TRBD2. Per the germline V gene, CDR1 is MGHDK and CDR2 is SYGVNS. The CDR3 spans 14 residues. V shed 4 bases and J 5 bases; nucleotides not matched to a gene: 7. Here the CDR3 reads CASSGMLGGETQYF. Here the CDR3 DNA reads TGTGCCAGCAGTGGCATGCTGGGGGGGGAGACCCAGTACTTC.

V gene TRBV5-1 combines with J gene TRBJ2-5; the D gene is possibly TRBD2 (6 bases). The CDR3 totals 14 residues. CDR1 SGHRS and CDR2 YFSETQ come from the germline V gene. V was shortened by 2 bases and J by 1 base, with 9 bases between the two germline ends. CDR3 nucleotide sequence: TGCGCCAGCAGCTTCACGGGAGCCCAAGAGACCCAGTACTTC. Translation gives CASSFTGAQETQYF.

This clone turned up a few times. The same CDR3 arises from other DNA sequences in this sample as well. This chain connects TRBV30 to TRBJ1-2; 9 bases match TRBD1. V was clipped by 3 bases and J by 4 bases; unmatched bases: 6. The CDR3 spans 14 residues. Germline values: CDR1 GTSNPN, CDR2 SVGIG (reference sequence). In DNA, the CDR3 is TGTGCCTGGAGCCCGGGACAGGGAGGCTATGGCTACACCTTC. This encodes CAWSPGQGGYGYTF.

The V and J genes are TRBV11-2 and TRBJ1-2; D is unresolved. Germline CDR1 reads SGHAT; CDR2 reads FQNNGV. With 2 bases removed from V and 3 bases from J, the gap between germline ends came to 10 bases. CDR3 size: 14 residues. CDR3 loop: CASSLTPVDYGYTF. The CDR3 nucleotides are TGTGCCAGCAGCTTAACCCCCGTAGACTATGGCTACACCTTC.

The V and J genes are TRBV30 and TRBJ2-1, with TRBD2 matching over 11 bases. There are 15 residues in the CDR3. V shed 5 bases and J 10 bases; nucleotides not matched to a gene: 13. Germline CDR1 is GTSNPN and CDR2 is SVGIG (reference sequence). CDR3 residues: CAWCRLTSGDGEQFF. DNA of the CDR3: TGTGCCTGGTGTCGACTGACTAGCGGGGACGGGGAGCAGTTCTTC.

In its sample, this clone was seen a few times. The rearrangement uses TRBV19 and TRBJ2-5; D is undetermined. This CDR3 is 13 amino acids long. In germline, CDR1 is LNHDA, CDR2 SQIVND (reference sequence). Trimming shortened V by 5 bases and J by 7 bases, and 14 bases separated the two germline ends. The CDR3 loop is CASSFPDSRTQYF. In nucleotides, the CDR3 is TGTGCCAGTAGTTTCCCCGATAGTAGGACCCAGTACTTC.

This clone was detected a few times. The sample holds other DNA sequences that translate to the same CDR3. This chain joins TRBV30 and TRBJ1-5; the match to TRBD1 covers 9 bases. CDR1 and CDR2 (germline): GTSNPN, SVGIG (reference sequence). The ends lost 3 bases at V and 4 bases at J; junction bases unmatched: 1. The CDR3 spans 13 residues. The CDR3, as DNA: TGTGCCTGGAGAGGGACAGGGAATCAGCCCCAGCATTTT. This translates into CAWRGTGNQPQHF.

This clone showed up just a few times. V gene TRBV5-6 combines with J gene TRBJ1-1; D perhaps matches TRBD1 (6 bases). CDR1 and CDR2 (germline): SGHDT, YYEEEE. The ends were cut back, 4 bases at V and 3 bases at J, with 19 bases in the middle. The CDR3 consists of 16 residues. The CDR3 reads CASSPLGRGADTEAFF. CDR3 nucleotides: TGTGCCAGCAGCCCCTTGGGCAGGGGCGCGGACACTGAAGCTTTCTTT.

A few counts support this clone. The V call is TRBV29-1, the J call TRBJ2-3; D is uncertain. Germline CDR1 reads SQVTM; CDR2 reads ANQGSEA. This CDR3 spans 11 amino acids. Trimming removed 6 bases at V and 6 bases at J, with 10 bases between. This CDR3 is CSVSRVDTQYF. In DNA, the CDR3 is TGCAGCGTGTCCCGGGTTGATACGCAGTATTTT.

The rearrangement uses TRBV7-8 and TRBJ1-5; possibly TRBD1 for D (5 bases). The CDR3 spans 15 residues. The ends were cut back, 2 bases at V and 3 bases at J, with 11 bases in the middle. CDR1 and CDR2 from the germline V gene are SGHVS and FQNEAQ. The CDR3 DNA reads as TGTGCCAGCAGCTTATCTGGGGGGTTCAATCAGCCCCAGCATTTT. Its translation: CASSLSGGFNQPQHF.

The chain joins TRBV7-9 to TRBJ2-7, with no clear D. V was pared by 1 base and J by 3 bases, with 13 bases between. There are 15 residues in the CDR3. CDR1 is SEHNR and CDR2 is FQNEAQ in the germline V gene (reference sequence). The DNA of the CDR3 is TGTGCCAGCAGCTTAGTCCGCAGTTCCAGCTACGAGCAGTACTTC. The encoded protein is CASSLVRSSSYEQYF. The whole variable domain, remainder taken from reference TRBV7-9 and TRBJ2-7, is DTGVSQNPRHKITKRGQNVTFRCDPISEHNRLYWYRQTLGQGPEFLTYFQNEAQLEKSRLLSDRFSAERPKGSFSTLEIQRTEQGDSAMYLCASSLVRSSSYEQYFGPGTRLTVT.

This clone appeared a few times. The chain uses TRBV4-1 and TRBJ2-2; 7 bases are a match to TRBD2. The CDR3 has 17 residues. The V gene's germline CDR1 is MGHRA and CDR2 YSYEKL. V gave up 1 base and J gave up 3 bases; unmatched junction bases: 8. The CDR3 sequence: CASSQVQRDKHTGELFF. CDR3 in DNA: TGCGCCAGCAGCCAAGTCCAGCGGGATAAACACACCGGGGAGCTGTTTTTT.

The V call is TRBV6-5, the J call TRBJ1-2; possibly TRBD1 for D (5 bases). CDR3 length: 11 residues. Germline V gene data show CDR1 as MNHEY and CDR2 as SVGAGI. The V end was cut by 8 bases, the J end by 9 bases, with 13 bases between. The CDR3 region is CASGQGVRYTF. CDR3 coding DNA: TGTGCCAGCGGCCAGGGTGTGCGCTACACCTTC.

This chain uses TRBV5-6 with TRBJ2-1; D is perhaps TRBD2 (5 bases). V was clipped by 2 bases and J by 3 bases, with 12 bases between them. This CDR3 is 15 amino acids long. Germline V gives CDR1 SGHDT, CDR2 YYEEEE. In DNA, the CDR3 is TGTGCCAGCAGCTTAAGATTAACTAGCTACAATGAGCAGTTCTTC. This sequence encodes CASSLRLTSYNEQFF.

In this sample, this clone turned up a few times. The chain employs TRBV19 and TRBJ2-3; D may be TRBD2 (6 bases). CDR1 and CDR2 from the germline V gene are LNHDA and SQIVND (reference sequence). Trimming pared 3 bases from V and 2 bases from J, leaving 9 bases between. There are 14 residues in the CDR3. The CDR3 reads CASSIVGLTDTQYF. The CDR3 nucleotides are TGTGCCAGTAGTATCGTGGGACTCACAGATACGCAGTATTTT. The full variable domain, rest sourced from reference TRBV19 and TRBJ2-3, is DGGITQSPKYLFRKEGQNVTLSCEQNLNHDAMYWYRQDPGQGLRLIYYSQIVNDFQKGDIAEGYSVSREKKESFPLTVTSAQKNPTAFYLCASSIVGLTDTQYFGPGTRLTVL.